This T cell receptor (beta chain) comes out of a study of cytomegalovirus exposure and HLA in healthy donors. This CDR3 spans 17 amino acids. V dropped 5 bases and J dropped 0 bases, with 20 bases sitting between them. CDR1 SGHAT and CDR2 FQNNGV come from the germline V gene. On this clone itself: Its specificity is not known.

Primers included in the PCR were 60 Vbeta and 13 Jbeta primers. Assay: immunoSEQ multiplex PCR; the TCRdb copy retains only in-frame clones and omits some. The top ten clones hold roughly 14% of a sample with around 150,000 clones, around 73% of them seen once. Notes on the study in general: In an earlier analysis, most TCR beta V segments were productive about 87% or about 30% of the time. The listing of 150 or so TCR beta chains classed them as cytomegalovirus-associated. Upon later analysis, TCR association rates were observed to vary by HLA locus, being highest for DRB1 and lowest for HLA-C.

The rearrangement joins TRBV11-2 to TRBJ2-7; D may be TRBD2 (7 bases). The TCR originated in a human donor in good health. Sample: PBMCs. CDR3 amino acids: CASSHTGGGSLSYEQYF. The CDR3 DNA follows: TGTGCCAGCAGCCACACGGGGGGCGGAAGCCTCTCCTACGAGCAGTACTTC.